This T cell receptor (beta chain) is drawn from a study of T cells expressing NK-cell markers (TCRdb year 2020). In terms of the full investigation: Eight donors provided sorted CD3+CD56+NKG2C+, CD3+CD56+NKG2C- and CD3+CD56-NKG2C+ T-cell subsets, whose TCR beta-chain repertoires were profiled. All eight donors whose samples were sequenced were randomly selected healthy volunteers, three of them men and five women. Among the eight sequenced donors, only one was HCMV-seronegative, while the other seven were HCMV-seropositive. Libraries were sequenced as 2 x 150 bp reads on Illumina HiSeq 2000/2500, MiSeq or NextSeq.

On this clonotype itself: Its antigen has not been determined.

The instrument given in TCRdb is Illumina HiSeq 2000. The TCR beta cDNA libraries were made using 5'RACE template switching, a step that added both a universal primer site and unique molecular identifiers. cDNA synthesis was primed from the TCR beta constant segment, followed by two successive PCR amplification steps. Per the authors' processing: Reads were demultiplexed and grouped by UMI with MIGEC, and clonotypes were assembled and quantified with MiTCR. Only TCR cDNA sequences supported by at least two reads were kept to exclude erroneous sequences. The tcR package was used for downstream repertoire analysis, and clonotypes were matched across fractions by CDR3 nucleotide sequence plus V segment. VDJmatch was used to annotate antigen specificity against VDJdb, with one amino acid substitution allowed in CDR3. After reprocessing by TCRdb, each CDR3 protein sequence is one entry, and no DNA is given. TCRdb, not the original authors, processed these V and J calls. Per the sample table, the count is hundreds of thousands of distinct CDR3 sequences. Roughly 7.2% of the sample is held by the ten biggest clonotypes.

The full study reports these points: Whether the expanded NKG2C-expressing T cell clones were specific for HCMV antigens remained unclear. In five to seven donors, the dominant CD3+CD56+NKG2C+ clonotypes were among the top 10 CD8+ clonotypes and accounted for about 1.0-7.5% of CD8+ T cells. Those dominant clonotypes were again the most abundant among CD3+CD56-NKG2C+ cells in four donors, at about 28.3-60.1%.

To determine HCMV serostatus, a commercial ELISA kit was used to detect HCMV-specific IgG in serum. Ficoll density gradient centrifugation was used to isolate peripheral blood mononuclear cells from blood. The sample consisted of blood T cells: a sorted CD56 or NKG2C T cell subset, CD4+ or CD8+ T cells, or bulk PBMC T cells (not recorded which). This TCR was recovered from a woman aged 18 to 75 in good health.

This receptor carries the CDR3 CASSWDRGNEKLFF. This receptor chain uses TRBV4-3 and TRBJ1-4; TCRdb's assignment of TRBD1 cannot be checked, as there is no DNA. The CDR3 has 14 amino acids, counting the end cysteine and phenylalanine. Only the protein sequence is given. Via the germline V gene, CDR1 is LGHNA and CDR2 YSLEER.